There are many counts of the clone carrying this T cell receptor (beta chain). Its antigen is still unknown. Ophthalmopathy-affected donors exhibited moderate-to-severe activity, CAS ≥3, NOSPECS ≥4, and duration under 3 months. Germline loops: CDR1 DFQATT, CDR2 SNEGSKA (reference sequence). This CDR3 region has 16 residues. The ends were cut back, 1 base at V and 2 bases at J, with 17 bases in the middle. This entry is derived from a study of Graves' ophthalmopathy and Graves' hyperthyroidism. Looking at the study overall: At the time of initial diagnosis and before any treatment, peripheral blood was collected.

Findings and caveats of the study: Most expanded thyroid clonotypes above 0.001 frequency also appeared in blood. Discrimination between ophthalmopathy and stable hyperthyroidism by a 13-signature model showed about 88% sensitivity and about 81% specificity.

Researchers took RNA transcripts and amplified TCR beta CDR3 regions from them. Investigators did first-round RT-PCR with HTBI primers, then second-round multiplex PCR. TCRdb recomputed calls from the multiplex PCR reads with MiXCR, one row per CDR3 protein. Of almost 750,000 distinct CDR3 sequences in the sample, approximately 40% were seen once. The chain employs TRBV20-1 and TRBJ1-1, with D unclear. This receptor was taken from an adult man with Graves' ophthalmopathy. Sequencing input: peripheral blood. The CDR3 protein is CSARATPRVDNTEAFF. The CDR3 DNA reads as TGCAGTGCTAGAGCAACACCAAGGGTCGATAACACTGAAGCTTTCTTT.